This T cell receptor (beta chain) was sequenced during a study of blood T cell repertoires in COVID-19. Study background: Donors in the United States, Italy and Spain gave samples during acute or convalescent COVID-19. Sample material is recorded as cDNA or gDNA derived from T cells, B-cell-depleted T cells, or PBMCs.

V shed 0 bases, J shed 0 bases, and the junction held 9 bases outside the gene matches. CDR1 and CDR2 (germline): SGHDT, YYEEEE. The CDR3 has 18 residues. At least ten counts were recorded for this clone. Followed over time, Seattle patients had been enrolled while infection was active. Original data processing: For nucleated cells, counts were estimated from reference gene primer amplification. Only in-frame clones appear in the TCRdb table, and some are missing; sequencing was by immunoSEQ multiplex PCR. V and J calls and clone size are copied from that table; D and trimming were computed from the DNA. The sample has fewer than 350,000 clones, around 90% seen once.

The TCR sequence derives from a woman under 40 with COVID-19, enrolled during active disease. Sequences were obtained from peripheral blood. The chain carries TRBV5-6 and TRBJ2-1; TRBD2 aligns across 7 bases. CDR3 nucleotide sequence: TGTGCCAGCAGCTTGGCCCTGGCTAGCGGTAGCTCCTACAATGAGCAGTTCTTC. This translates into CASSLALASGSSYNEQFF.